This T cell receptor beta chain was identified during a study of PD-L1 blockade in urothelial cancer. Study context: About 90% of the roughly 29 patients were men who had bladder-origin urothelial cancer. Blood was evaluated 3 weeks (second dose) and 6 weeks after therapy began. Notes on the study in general: Pretreatment blood TCR clonality under the median forecast improved survival.

For this clone: The antigen remains unidentified.

The repertoire was sequenced with immunoSEQ multiplex PCR; TCRdb's copy has only in-frame clones and lacks some. The data contain about 87,000 clones, over 80% of them seen just once; the ten biggest clones take up approximately 2%. The time point: pretreatment peripheral blood. Patient sample counts ranged from 1 to 8, pretreatment and on-treatment. Here the sequenced sample was PBMCs, taken around atezolizumab (anti-PD-L1) treatment. The receptor's source is a man in his fifties or sixties with urothelial cancer.

This CDR3 is CASSLSRTAFF. The CDR3 DNA follows: TGTGCCAGCAGCTTAAGTAGGACTGCTTTCTTT. V is TRBV7-2 and J is TRBJ1-1; no definite D call. V was shortened by 2 bases and J by 11 bases, with 9 bases between the two germline ends. CDR3 length equals 11 residues. From germline, CDR1 is SGHTA and CDR2 FQGNSA.